This TCR beta chain derives from a study of beta chain features in type 1 diabetes. The study's findings and limits: TCRB CDR3 length was moderately but significantly reduced in all four CD4+ subsets of Type 1 diabetes patients. The study found fewer insertions and more deletions at VDJ junctions in type 1 diabetes patients.

This clone came up a few times. Its antigen remains unidentified. Purity exceeded 98% in all sorted populations. Germline V gene sequence: CDR1 SGHRS, CDR2 YFSETQ. Trimming stripped 1 base from V and 3 bases from J, with 18 bases between. The CDR3 contains 17 residues. Expressed TCRB transcripts were sequenced because the isolated RNA had all been reverse transcribed beforehand. This table comes from immunoSEQ multiplex PCR, and its TCRdb copy is limited to in-frame clones, with some not included. In the table there are 300,000 or so clones, 6.5% to 10% of which are singletons. The sequence derives from a woman aged 18-29 years in good health. Sequencing input: central memory CD4+ T cells from blood. The chain combines TRBV5-1 with TRBJ2-3; D is possibly TRBD2 (5 bases). CDR3 in amino acids: CASSLNGGSRPTDTQYF. CDR3 sequence (DNA): TGCGCCAGCAGCTTGAACGGAGGAAGTCGTCCGACAGATACGCAGTATTTT.